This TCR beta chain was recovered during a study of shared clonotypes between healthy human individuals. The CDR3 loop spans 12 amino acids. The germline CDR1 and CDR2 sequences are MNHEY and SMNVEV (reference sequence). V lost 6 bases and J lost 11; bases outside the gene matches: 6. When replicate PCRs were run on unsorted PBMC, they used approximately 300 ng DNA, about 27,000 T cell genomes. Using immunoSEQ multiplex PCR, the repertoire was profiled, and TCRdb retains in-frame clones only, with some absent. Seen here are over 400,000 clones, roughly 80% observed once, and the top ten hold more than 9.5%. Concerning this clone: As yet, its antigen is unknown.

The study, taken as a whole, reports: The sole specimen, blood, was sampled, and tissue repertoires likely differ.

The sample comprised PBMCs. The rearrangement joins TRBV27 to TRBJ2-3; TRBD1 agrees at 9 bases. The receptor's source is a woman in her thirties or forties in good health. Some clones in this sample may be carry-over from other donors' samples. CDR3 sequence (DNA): TGTGCCAGCAGCCGGGGACAGGGTCTGCAGTATTTT. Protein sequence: CASSRGQGLQYF.